Following are 20 T cell receptor beta chains from one sample sequenced in a study of T cells in Graves' hyperthyroidism and ophthalmopathy. Authors of the study amplified TCR beta CDR3 regions from RNA transcripts. The TCR CDR3 was amplified in a first-round RT-PCR using the HTBI primer set. Each CDR3 protein gets one entry after TCRdb re-called the multiplex PCR reads with MiXCR. The sample has approximately 870,000 distinct CDR3 sequences, roughly 37% seen once. Material: blood. The receptor source for this set is a man between 18 and 29 years old with Graves' hyperthyroidism.

This clonotype turned up a few times. V usage is TRBV5-1 and J usage is TRBJ1-1; no clear D gene. The germline V gene encodes CDR1 SGHRS and CDR2 YFSETQ. Trimming took off 4 bases at V and 6 bases at J, with 13 bases between the two ends. The CDR3 consists of 13 residues. CDR3: CASSATYKAEAFF. CDR3 bases: TGCGCCAGCAGCGCAACATACAAGGCTGAAGCTTTCTTT.

This clonotype was found a few times. The chain couples TRBV5-1 to TRBJ2-5; TRBD1 agrees at 8 bases. The CDR3 sequence is 16 residues long. The trim removed 3 bases at V and 1 base at J, leaving 8 bases unmatched. Germline CDR1 is SGHRS and CDR2 is YFSETQ. The chain's CDR3 is CASSSTGAGRQETQYF. In nucleotides, the CDR3 is TGCGCCAGCAGCTCGACAGGGGCCGGCCGCCAAGAGACCCAGTACTTC.

The V gene is TRBV9, the J gene TRBJ2-5, with 10 bases matching TRBD2. Trimming cost V 4 bases and J 2 bases; bases outside gene matches: 8. This CDR3 is 16 amino acids long. The germline gives CDR1 SGDLS, CDR2 YYNGEE. CDR3 sequence reads: CASSLLGTSEQETQYF. CDR3 bases: TGTGCCAGCAGCCTTTTAGGGACTAGCGAACAAGAGACCCAGTACTTC.

This clonotype has at least ten counts. The rearrangement joins TRBV24-1 to TRBJ2-2; D is perhaps TRBD2 (7 bases). The CDR3 totals 12 residues. Germline V gene lookup returns CDR1 KGHDR and CDR2 SFDVKD. V was pared by 9 bases and J by 5 bases, with 9 bases between. DNA of the CDR3: TGTGCCACCGGGGGGGCGACCGGGGAGCTGTTTTTT. It encodes CATGGATGELFF.

This chain connects TRBV7-2 to TRBJ1-6; maybe TRBD1 (5 bases). From germline, CDR1 is SGHTA and CDR2 FQGNSA. V was shortened by 8 bases and J by 9 bases, with 17 bases between the two germline ends. This CDR3 region has 14 residues. The CDR3, as DNA: TGTGCCAGCTTTACAGGCCCTTCGGGTTCACCCCTCCACTTT. Protein: CASFTGPSGSPLHF.

The V and J genes are TRBV2 and TRBJ1-5; 8 bases agree with TRBD1. The V and J ends lost 8 bases and 3 bases, in that order; junction bases with no gene match: 6. Germline values: CDR1 SNHLY, CDR2 FYNNEI. This CDR3 contains 14 residues. This CDR3 reads CASAPGQANQPQHF. The DNA for the CDR3 is TGTGCCAGCGCACCGGGACAGGCCAATCAGCCCCAGCATTTT.

Many counts were recorded for this clonotype. The rearrangement joins TRBV9 to TRBJ1-1, with a tentative D call TRBD1 (5 bases). Between the trimmed V and J ends, which lost 4 bases and 8 bases, there was a span of 12 bases. CDR1 is SGDLS and CDR2 is YYNGEE in the germline V gene. The CDR3 is 12 residues long. In DNA, the CDR3 is TGTGCCAGCAGCCCCTCGGCAGGGGAAGCTTTCTTT. Translated, it gives CASSPSAGEAFF.

The chain is built from TRBV12-3 or TRBV12-4 and TRBJ1-6; tentatively, D is TRBD1 (5 bases). V was trimmed by 4 bases and J by 4 bases, leaving 14 bases between them. The CDR3 has 16 amino acids. The CDR3 is CASSYSSTGYNSPLHF. The CDR3 region has the DNA TGTGCCAGCAGTTACTCCTCAACAGGATATAATTCACCCCTCCACTTT.

This clonotype was detected a few times. The J gene is TRBJ1-2, the V gene TRBV19; tentative D call: TRBD1 (5 bases). Trimming left V 7 bases short and J 7 bases short, with 16 bases between. The CDR3 runs to 13 residues. Germline V gene lookup returns CDR1 LNHDA and CDR2 SQIVND (reference sequence). The CDR3 bases are TGTGCCAGTAAGCCAGGGTTGGGCGCTGGCTACACCTTC. Its protein is CASKPGLGAGYTF.

The sample holds a few counts of this clonotype. This chain joins TRBV20-1 and TRBJ1-6; D gene uncertain. Trimming took off 0 bases at V and 0 bases at J, with 12 bases between the two ends. Germline CDR1 is DFQATT and CDR2 is SNEGSKA (reference sequence). This CDR3 region has 17 residues. This CDR3 reads CSARERMPSSYNSPLHF. In DNA, the CDR3 is TGCAGTGCTAGAGAACGGATGCCAAGCTCCTATAATTCACCCCTCCACTTT.

The CDR3 reads CASSPSPGSPYEQYF. The CDR3 bases are TGTGCCAGCAGCCCTAGCCCGGGTTCACCCTACGAGCAGTACTTC. The chain recombines TRBV7-9 with TRBJ2-7; tentatively, D is TRBD2 (5 bases). This CDR3 region has 15 residues. V gave up 5 bases and J gave up 2 bases, with 16 bases separating them. CDR1 SEHNR and CDR2 FQNEAQ come from the germline V gene (reference sequence).

There are a few counts of this clonotype. The chain has TRBV5-8 and TRBJ1-4, with TRBD1 identical over 8 bases. The junction had 12 bases not matched to a gene; V was cut back by 6 bases and J by 8 bases. The CDR3 has 15 amino acids. Germline V gene data show CDR1 as SGHTS and CDR2 as YDEGEE. The CDR3 sequence: CASTGTGRAGEKLFF. For the CDR3, the DNA is TGTGCCAGCACGGGGACAGGCCGAGCCGGGGAAAAACTGTTTTTT.

This chain links TRBV5-1 with TRBJ2-2; TRBD2 might be the D (5 bases). V was pared by 1 base and J by 3 bases, with 10 bases between. This CDR3 has 15 residues. From germline, CDR1 is SGHRS and CDR2 YFSETQ. The CDR3 sequence is CASSLPLVDTGELFF. As DNA, the CDR3 is TGCGCCAGCAGCTTGCCACTAGTAGACACCGGGGAGCTGTTTTTT. Full variable domain (outside the CDR3, taken from reference TRBV5-1 and TRBJ2-2): KAGVTQTPRYLIKTRGQQVTLSCSPISGHRSVSWYQQTPGQGLQFLFEYFSETQRNKGNFPGRFSGRQFSNSRSEMNVSTLELGDSALYLCASSLPLVDTGELFFGEGSRLTVL.

The chain combines TRBV7-8 with TRBJ2-5, with 11 bases fitting TRBD2. The CDR3 is 12 amino acids. Germline CDR1 reads SGHVS; CDR2 reads FQNEAQ. DNA for the CDR3: TGTGCACTAGCGGGGGTGATGGAGACCCAGTACTTC. It translates to CALAGVMETQYF.

This chain joins TRBV4-3 and TRBJ1-5; TRBD1 might be the D (6 bases). The V and J ends lost 1 base and 3 bases respectively, with 13 bases between them. The germline CDR1 and CDR2 sequences are LGHNA and YSLEER. The CDR3 spans 16 residues. CDR3 bases: TGCGCCAGCAGCCAAGGGATTCCGGGACACAATCAGCCCCAGCATTTT. Residues: CASSQGIPGHNQPQHF.

This clonotype was counted only a few times. This chain joins TRBV5-1 and TRBJ2-7; TRBD2 agrees at 14 bases. The CDR3 spans 16 residues. The V gene's germline CDR1 is SGHRS and CDR2 YFSETQ. The ends lost 3 bases at V and 3 bases at J; junction bases unmatched: 5. CDR3 loop: CASSSGTSGGNYEQYF. CDR3 nucleotide sequence: TGCGCCAGCAGCTCAGGGACTAGCGGGGGAAACTACGAGCAGTACTTC.

There are many counts of this clonotype. The genes are TRBV6-5 and TRBJ1-2, with D perhaps TRBD1 (5 bases). With 5 bases removed from V and 3 bases from J, the gap between germline ends came to 10 bases. This CDR3 contains 13 residues. The germline V gene encodes CDR1 MNHEY and CDR2 SVGAGI. CDR3 region: CASSPTDYYGYTF. CDR3 in DNA: TGTGCCAGCAGTCCGACAGACTACTATGGCTACACCTTC.

This clonotype was counted at least ten times. The chain joins TRBV10-2 to TRBJ1-1; no clear D. Germline V gene sequence: CDR1 WSHSY, CDR2 SAAADI. The V and J ends lost 7 bases and 5 bases respectively, with 14 bases between them. The CDR3 totals 13 residues. The CDR3 DNA follows: TGCGCCAGCAATAGCGCCGGACGGACTGAAGCTTTCTTT. It translates to CASNSAGRTEAFF.

This chain links TRBV5-8 with TRBJ2-3; no definite D call. The CDR3 spans 14 residues. Germline lookup yields CDR1 SGHTS and CDR2 YDEGEE. The germline V and J ends were trimmed by 1 base and 2 bases, with 8 bases remaining between them. Here the CDR3 reads CASSLKRYTDTQYF. The CDR3 DNA reads TGTGCCAGCAGCTTGAAGCGCTACACAGATACGCAGTATTTT.

This chain uses TRBV19 with TRBJ1-1; TRBD1 might be the D (5 bases). Germline lookup yields CDR1 LNHDA and CDR2 SQIVND (reference sequence). The CDR3 runs to 11 residues. Trimming removed 5 bases at V and 9 bases at J, with 10 bases between. The CDR3 region is CASSAGRKAFF. DNA for the CDR3: TGTGCCAGTAGTGCAGGGCGGAAAGCTTTCTTT.